What follows are 3 T cell receptor beta chains derived from one specimen sequenced in a study of cytomegalovirus exposure and HLA in healthy donors. PCR primers comprised 60 Vbeta and 13 Jbeta primers. Only in-frame clones appear in the TCRdb table, and some are missing; sequencing was by immunoSEQ multiplex PCR. The profile covers approximately 120,000 clones, with 65% to 80% appearing a single time and 2.7% taken by the ten largest. The sequencing sample was made of PBMCs. The source of these receptors is a female donor in good health and CMV-seronegative.

Comments on this clone: A read error may produce the germline difference seen at one junction end. The rearrangement joins TRBV7-9 to TRBJ2-5; 11 bases align to TRBD2. The CDR3 spans 16 residues. The germline CDR1 and CDR2 sequences are SEHNR and FQNEAQ (reference sequence). The CDR3 sequence is CSSSYLGTSGQETQYF. DNA of the CDR3: TGTTCCAGCAGCTACCTCGGGACTAGCGGCCAAGAGACCCAGTACTTC.

The rearrangement links TRBV2 to TRBJ1-1, with D hard to call. V lost 3 bases and J 10 bases, leaving 12 bases between the germline ends. From germline, CDR1 is SNHLY and CDR2 FYNNEI. The CDR3 totals 12 residues. The CDR3 sequence is CASSDFLAGAFF. The CDR3 DNA is TGTGCCAGCAGTGACTTTCTGGCAGGAGCTTTCTTT.

V and J are TRBV6-1 and TRBJ2-7; 9 bases line up with TRBD1. Germline CDR1 and CDR2: MNHNS and SASEGT. Trimming cost V 1 base and J 6 bases; bases outside gene matches: 10. CDR3 length equals 16 residues. CDR3 sequence (DNA): TGTGCCAGCAGTGAAGTGGTAGGACAGGGGATCGGCGAGCAGTACTTC. This gives the protein CASSEVVGQGIGEQYF.